This TCR beta chain was captured in a study of human T cells and chemical hapten exposure. TCRdb reprocessed the RACE reads with MiXCR, giving one entry per CDR3 protein. The data hold under 40,000 distinct CDR3 sequences, with 5.5% to 7.5% observed a single time. Stated time point: patch test 1, 2 weeks after DPC sensitization. Specified treatment: therapeutic diphenylcyclopropenone sensitization with weekly scalp DPC. The template was total RNA from unfractionated whole blood. This clonotype was seen at least ten times. The V and J ends lost 0 bases and 8 bases, in that order; junction bases with no gene match: 4. The CDR3 has 14 residues. Looked up from germline, CDR1 is ENHRY and CDR2 is SYGVKD.

V usage is TRBV10-3 and J usage is TRBJ2-1; 7 bases fit TRBD2. The clonotype was recovered from a woman in her twenties or thirties with alopecia areata. Some clones in this sample may be carry-over from other donors' samples. The sample consisted of whole blood, taken in connection with sensitization to the hapten diphenylcyclopropenone (DPC). The CDR3 here is CAISESRGRDEQFF. The CDR3 bases are TGTGCCATCAGTGAGTCGAGAGGGAGGGATGAGCAGTTCTTC.